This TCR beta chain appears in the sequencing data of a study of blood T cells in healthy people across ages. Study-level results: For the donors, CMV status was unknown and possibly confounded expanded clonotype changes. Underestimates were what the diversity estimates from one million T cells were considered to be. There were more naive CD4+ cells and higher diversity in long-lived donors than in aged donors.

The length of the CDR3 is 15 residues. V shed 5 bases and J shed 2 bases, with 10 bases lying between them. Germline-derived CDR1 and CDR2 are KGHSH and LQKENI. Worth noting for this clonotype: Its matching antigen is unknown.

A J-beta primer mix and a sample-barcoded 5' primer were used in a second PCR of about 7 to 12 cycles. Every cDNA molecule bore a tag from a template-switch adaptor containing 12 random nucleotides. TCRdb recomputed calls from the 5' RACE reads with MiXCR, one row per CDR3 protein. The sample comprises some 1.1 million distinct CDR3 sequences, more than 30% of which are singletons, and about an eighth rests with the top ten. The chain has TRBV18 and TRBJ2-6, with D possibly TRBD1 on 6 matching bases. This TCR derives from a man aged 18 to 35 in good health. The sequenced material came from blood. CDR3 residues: CASSTGTTGANVLTF. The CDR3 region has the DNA TGTGCCAGCTCAACAGGGACCACTGGGGCCAACGTCCTGACTTTC.